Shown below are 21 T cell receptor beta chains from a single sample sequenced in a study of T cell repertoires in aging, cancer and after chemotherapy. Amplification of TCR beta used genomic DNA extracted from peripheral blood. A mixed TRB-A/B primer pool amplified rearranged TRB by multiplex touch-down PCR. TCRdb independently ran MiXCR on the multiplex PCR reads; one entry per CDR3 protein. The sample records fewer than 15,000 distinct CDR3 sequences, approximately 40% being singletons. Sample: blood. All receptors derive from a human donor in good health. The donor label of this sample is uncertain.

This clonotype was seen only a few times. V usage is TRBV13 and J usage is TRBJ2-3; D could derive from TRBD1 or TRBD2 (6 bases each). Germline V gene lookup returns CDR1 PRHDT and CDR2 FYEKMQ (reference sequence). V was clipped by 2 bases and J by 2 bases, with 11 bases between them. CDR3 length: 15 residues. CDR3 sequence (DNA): TGTGCCAGCAGCTTAAGGGCGGGACACACAGATACGCAGTATTTT. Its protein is CASSLRAGHTDTQYF. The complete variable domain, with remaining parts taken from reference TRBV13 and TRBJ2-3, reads AAGVIQSPRHLIKEKRETATLKCYPIPRHDTVYWYQQGPGQDPQFLISFYEKMQSDKGSIPDRFSAQQFSDYHSELNMSSLELGDSALYFCASSLRAGHTDTQYFGPGTRLTVL.

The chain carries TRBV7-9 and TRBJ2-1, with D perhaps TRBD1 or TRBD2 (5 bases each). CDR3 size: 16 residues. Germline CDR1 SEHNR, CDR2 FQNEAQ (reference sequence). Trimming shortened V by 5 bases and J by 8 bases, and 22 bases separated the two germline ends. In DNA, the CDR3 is TGTGCCAGCAGCCGTATGACGGGACGCTCTCGTGATGAGCAGTTCTTC. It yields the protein CASSRMTGRSRDEQFF.

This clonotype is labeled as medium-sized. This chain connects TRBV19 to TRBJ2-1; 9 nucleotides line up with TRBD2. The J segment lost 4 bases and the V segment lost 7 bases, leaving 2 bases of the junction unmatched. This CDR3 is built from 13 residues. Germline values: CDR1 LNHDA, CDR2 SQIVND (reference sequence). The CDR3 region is CASMSGGYNEQFF. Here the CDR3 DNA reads TGTGCCAGTATGAGCGGGGGGTACAATGAGCAGTTCTTC. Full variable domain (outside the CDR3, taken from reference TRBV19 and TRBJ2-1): DGGITQSPKYLFRKEGQNVTLSCEQNLNHDAMYWYRQDPGQGLRLIYYSQIVNDFQKGDIAEGYSVSREKKESFPLTVTSAQKNPTAFYLCASMSGGYNEQFFGPGTRLTVL.

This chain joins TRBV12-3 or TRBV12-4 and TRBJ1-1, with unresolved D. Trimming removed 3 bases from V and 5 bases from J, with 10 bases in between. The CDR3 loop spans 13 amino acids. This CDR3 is CASSFNKGTEAFF. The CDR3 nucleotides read TGTGCCAGCAGTTTTAACAAAGGGACTGAAGCTTTCTTT.

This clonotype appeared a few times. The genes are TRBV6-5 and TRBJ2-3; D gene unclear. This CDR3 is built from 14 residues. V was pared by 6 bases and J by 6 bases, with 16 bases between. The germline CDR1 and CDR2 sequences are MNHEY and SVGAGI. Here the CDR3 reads CASRQRTAHDTQYF. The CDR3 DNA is TGTGCCAGCAGACAACGGACCGCCCACGATACGCAGTATTTT.

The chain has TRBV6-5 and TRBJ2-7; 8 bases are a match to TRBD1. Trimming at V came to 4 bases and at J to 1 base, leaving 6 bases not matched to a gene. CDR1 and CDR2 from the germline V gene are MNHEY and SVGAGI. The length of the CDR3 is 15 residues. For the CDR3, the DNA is TGTGCCAGCAGTTCCCTAACAGGGGGATCCTACGAGCAGTACTTC. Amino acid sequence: CASSSLTGGSYEQYF.

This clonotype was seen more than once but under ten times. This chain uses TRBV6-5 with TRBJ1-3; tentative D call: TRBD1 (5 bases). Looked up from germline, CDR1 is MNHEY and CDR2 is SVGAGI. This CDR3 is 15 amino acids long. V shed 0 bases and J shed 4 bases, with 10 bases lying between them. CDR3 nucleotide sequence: TGTGCCAGCAGTTACTCCCAGGGTACGGGAAACACCATATATTTT. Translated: CASSYSQGTGNTIYF.

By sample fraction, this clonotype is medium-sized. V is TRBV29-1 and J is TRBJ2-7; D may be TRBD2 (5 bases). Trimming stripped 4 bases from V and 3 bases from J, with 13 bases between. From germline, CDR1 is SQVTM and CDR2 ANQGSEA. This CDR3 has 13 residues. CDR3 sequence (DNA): TGCAGCGTTGCCCACTTAGCGAACTACGAGCAGTACTTC. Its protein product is CSVAHLANYEQYF.

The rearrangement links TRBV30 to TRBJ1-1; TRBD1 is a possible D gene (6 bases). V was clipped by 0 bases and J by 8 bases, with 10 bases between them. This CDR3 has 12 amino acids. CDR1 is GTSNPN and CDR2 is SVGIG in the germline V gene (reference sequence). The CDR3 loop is CAWSVGAREAFF. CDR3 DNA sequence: TGTGCCTGGAGTGTGGGGGCGAGGGAAGCTTTCTTT.

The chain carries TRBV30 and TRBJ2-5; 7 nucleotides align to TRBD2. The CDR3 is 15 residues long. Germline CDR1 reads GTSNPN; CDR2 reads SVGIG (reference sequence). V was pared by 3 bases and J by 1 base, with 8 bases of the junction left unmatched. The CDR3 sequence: CAWRLRASGQETQYF. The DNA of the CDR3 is TGTGCCTGGAGGCTCCGGGCTAGCGGCCAAGAGACCCAGTACTTC.

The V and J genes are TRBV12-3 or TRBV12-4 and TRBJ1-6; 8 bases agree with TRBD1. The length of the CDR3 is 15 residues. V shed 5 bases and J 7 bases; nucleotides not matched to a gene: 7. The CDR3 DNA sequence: TGTGCCAGCAGTGGAACAGGGGGGAGAAATTCACCCCTCCACTTT. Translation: CASSGTGGRNSPLHF.

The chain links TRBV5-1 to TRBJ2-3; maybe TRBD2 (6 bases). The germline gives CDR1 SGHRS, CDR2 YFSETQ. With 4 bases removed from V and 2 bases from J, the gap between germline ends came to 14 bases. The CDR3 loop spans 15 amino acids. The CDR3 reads CASSESSDITDTQYF. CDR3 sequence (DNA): TGCGCCAGCAGCGAATCTAGCGACATCACAGATACGCAGTATTTT.

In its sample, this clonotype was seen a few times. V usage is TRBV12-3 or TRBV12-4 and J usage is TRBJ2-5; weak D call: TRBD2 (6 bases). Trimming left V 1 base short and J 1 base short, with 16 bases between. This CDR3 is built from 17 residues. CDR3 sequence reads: CASSLEVGGASQETQYF. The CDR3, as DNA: TGTGCCAGCAGTTTAGAGGTGGGCGGGGCCTCCCAAGAGACCCAGTACTTC.

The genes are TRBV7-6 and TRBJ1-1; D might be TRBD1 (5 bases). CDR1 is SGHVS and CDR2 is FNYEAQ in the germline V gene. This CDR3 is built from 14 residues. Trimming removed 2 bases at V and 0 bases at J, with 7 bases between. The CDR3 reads CASSLQGMNTEAFF. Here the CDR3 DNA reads TGTGCCAGCAGCTTACAGGGAATGAACACTGAAGCTTTCTTT.

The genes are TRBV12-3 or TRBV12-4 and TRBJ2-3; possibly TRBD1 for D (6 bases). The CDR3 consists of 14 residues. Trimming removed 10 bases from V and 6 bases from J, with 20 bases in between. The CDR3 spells CAISPEYRVDTQYF. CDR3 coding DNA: TGTGCCATCAGCCCAGAATACAGGGTGGATACGCAGTATTTT.

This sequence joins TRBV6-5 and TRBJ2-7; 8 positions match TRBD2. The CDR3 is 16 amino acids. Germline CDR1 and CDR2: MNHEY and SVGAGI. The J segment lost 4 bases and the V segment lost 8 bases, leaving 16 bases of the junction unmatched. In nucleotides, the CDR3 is TGTGCCAGCTCACCCACCCAGGCTAGCGGGCAGTACGAGCAGTACTTC. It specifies CASSPTQASGQYEQYF.

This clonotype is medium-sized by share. The DNA of the CDR3 is TGTGCCAGCAGTGGAAGATCGAACACCGGGGAGCTGTTTTTT. It is translated as CASSGRSNTGELFF. V gene TRBV5-4 combines with J gene TRBJ2-2; no clear D gene. CDR3 length: 14 amino acids. Germline V gives CDR1 SGHNT, CDR2 YYREEE (reference sequence). The V end was cut by 5 bases, the J end by 0 bases, with 8 bases between.

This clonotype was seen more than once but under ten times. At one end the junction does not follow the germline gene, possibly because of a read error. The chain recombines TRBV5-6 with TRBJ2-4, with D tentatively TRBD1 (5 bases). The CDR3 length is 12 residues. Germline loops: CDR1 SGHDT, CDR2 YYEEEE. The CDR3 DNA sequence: TGTGCCAGCAGCTTGGTCCAGGGCCAGCCACACTTC. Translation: CASSLVQGQPHF.

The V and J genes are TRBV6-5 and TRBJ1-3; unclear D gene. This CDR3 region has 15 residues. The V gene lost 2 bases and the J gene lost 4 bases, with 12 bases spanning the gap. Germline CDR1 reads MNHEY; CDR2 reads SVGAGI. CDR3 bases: TGTGCCAGCAGTTACGCCGAAGACTCCGGAAACACCATATATTTT. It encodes CASSYAEDSGNTIYF.

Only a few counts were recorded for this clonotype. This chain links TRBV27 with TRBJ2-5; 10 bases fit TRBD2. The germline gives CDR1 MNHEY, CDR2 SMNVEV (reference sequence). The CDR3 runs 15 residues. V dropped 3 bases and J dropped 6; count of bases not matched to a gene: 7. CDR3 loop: CASSFTSGGVKTQYF. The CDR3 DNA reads TGTGCCAGCAGTTTTACCAGCGGGGGGGTGAAGACCCAGTACTTC.

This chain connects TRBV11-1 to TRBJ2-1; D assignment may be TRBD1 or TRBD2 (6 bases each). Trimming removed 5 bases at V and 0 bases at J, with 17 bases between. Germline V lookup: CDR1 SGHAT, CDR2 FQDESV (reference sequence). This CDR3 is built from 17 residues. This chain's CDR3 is CASSSGRQGLSYNEQFF. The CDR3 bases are TGTGCCAGCAGCAGCGGGCGCCAGGGGCTCTCCTACAATGAGCAGTTCTTC.